This T cell receptor (beta chain) was sequenced during a study of technical replicates of blood from several donors. Using immunoSEQ multiplex PCR, the repertoire was profiled, and TCRdb retains in-frame clones only, with some absent. The data show tens of thousands of clones, 90% to 98% seen once. The germline CDR1 and CDR2 sequences are ENHRY and SYGVKD. The CDR3 extends over 16 amino acids. V was pared by 11 bases and J by 0 bases, with 9 bases of the junction left unmatched. What was sequenced was T cells isolated from PBMCs. This TCR came from a human donor in good health. This chain uses TRBV10-3 with TRBJ2-1; 11 nucleotides match TRBD2. CDR3 sequence: CASATSGIASYNEQFF. The CDR3 coding sequence is TGTGCCTCCGCGACTAGCGGGATCGCCTCCTACAATGAGCAGTTCTTC.